This TCR beta chain was sequenced for a study of shared clonotypes between healthy human individuals. Naive CD8 populations comprised CD45RO-negative cells positively selected for CCR7, excluding terminally differentiated effector memory CD45RA+ cells. Profiling relied on immunoSEQ multiplex PCR, and the TCRdb table lists in-frame clones only, not all of them. The top ten clones hold 1.5% to 2% of a sample with about 2.1 million clones, roughly 93% of them seen once. V lost 0 bases and J 1 base, leaving 15 bases between the germline ends. Germline lookup yields CDR1 MGHRA and CDR2 YSYEKL. The CDR3 totals 17 residues.

This chain uses TRBV4-1 with TRBJ2-5; D unclear. Sequencing used naive CD8+ T cells from PBMCs. The receptor was derived from a man aged 18-30 years in good health. Some clones in this sample may be carry-over from other donors' samples. CDR3 sequence reads: CASSQDRTASFQETQYF. For the CDR3, the DNA is TGCGCCAGCAGCCAAGACCGGACGGCGAGTTTCCAAGAGACCCAGTACTTC.